This paragraph reports one TCR beta chain. Its antigen is not identified. The CDR3 totals 13 residues. V was cut by 7 bases and J by 12 bases, with 21 bases left in between. The data are from a study of response to subunit inactivated influenza vaccine. Regarding the study as a whole: It was suggested by the authors that few new T cells are recruited by each seasonal influenza vaccination.

From the RT-PCR reads, TCRdb called clonotypes with MiXCR, one entry per CDR3 protein. The repertoire consists of about 780,000 distinct CDR3 sequences, with under 20% occurring once and the leading ten covering 9.5% to 13%. This receptor was taken from a man aged 45-65 years who received an inactivated influenza vaccine. The V and J genes are TRBV12-3 or TRBV12-4 and TRBJ1-2; TRBD1 is a possible D gene (5 bases). Sequencing used PBMCs from blood, obtained 5 to 6 days after vaccination. The CDR3 sequence: CASTDSGRNRDTF. CDR3 DNA sequence: TGTGCCAGCACCGACTCGGGGCGAAATCGGGACACCTTC.